These T cell receptor beta chains were read from a single sample in a study of blood T cells in healthy people across ages. TCRdb itself ran the 5' RACE reads through MiXCR, one entry per CDR3 protein. The profile shows approximately 730,000 distinct CDR3 sequences, 40% to 65% of them singletons. Sequences were obtained from blood. The source is a man older than 75 in good health. The CDR3 runs from the conserved cysteine through the conserved F or W. The D gene is left open where the match is weak. A row's size may be missing; if present it is once, few, many or a size class.

-	TRBV7-2	-	TRBJ2-1	15	CASSYSVLPYNEQFF	TGTGCCAGCAGCTACTCTGTACTTCCTTACAATGAGCAGTTCTTC
-	TRBV5-1	once	TRBJ2-7	14	CASSPGDGKYEQYF	TGCGCCAGCAGCCCGGGGGACGGGAAGTACGAGCAGTACTTC
-	TRBV11-1	-	TRBJ1-1	14	CASSLPGLNTEAFF	TGTGCCAGCAGCCTCCCGGGATTGAACACTGAAGCTTTCTTT
TRBD1	TRBV6-4	-	TRBJ2-1	14	CASSEGQGVNEQFF	TGTGCCAGCAGTGAGGGACAGGGGGTTAATGAGCAGTTCTTC
TRBD2	TRBV5-6	-	TRBJ2-5	16	CASSLGAGAREETQYF	TGTGCCAGCAGCTTGGGAGCGGGGGCGCGTGAGGAGACCCAGTACTTC
-	TRBV6-2/TRBV6-3	-	TRBJ2-1	12	CASHGTTNEQFF	TGTGCCAGCCACGGGACCACCAATGAGCAGTTCTTC
-	TRBV3-1	few	TRBJ2-7	14	CASSQVVASYEQYF	TGTGCCAGCAGCCAAGTCGTAGCCTCCTACGAGCAGTACTTC
-	TRBV7-2	few	TRBJ2-1	15	CASSLAVTSKHEQFF	TGTGCCAGCAGCTTAGCCGTAACTAGTAAGCATGAGCAGTTCTTC
-	TRBV5-1	-	TRBJ2-3	15	CASSPTGSGADTQYF	TGCGCCAGCAGCCCGACAGGCTCTGGAGCAGATACGCAGTATTTT
-	TRBV7-9	-	TRBJ1-2	12	CASTAQGYGYTF	TGTGCCAGCACCGCACAGGGCTATGGCTACACCTTC
-	TRBV5-1	many	TRBJ2-5	12	CASSLFQETQYF	TGTGCCAGCAGTTTGTTCCAAGAGACCCAGTACTTC
TRBD1	TRBV6-2/TRBV6-3	-	TRBJ1-5	15	CASKTGALSNQPQHF	TGTGCCAGCAAAACAGGGGCCCTCAGCAATCAGCCCCAGCATTTT
-	TRBV7-9	-	TRBJ2-5	15	CASSRTTGLLGTQYF	TGTGCCAGCAGCCGCACCACAGGGCTATTAGGGACCCAGTACTTC
TRBD1	TRBV14	few	TRBJ1-2	15	CASSQGQGSPYGYTF	TGTGCCAGCAGCCAAGGACAGGGGTCTCCCTATGGCTACACCTTC
TRBD2	TRBV27	-	TRBJ2-1	15	CASSRPGLAHNEQFF	TGTGCCAGCAGCCGACCGGGACTAGCCCACAATGAGCAGTTCTTC
TRBD2	TRBV15	-	TRBJ2-7	15	CATSKGLADSYEQYF	TGTGCCACCAGCAAGGGACTAGCGGATTCCTACGAGCAGTACTTC
-	TRBV20-1	few	TRBJ2-7	13	CSARRQGGYEQYF	TGCAGTGCCCGTCGACAGGGAGGCTACGAGCAGTACTTC
TRBD1	TRBV5-1	few	TRBJ2-1	15	CASSPLTGAYNEQFF	TGCGCCAGCAGCCCCCTGACAGGGGCATACAATGAGCAGTTCTTC
-	TRBV9	-	TRBJ1-2	15	CASSPEEGTINGYTF	TGTGCCAGCAGCCCTGAGGAGGGGACTATAAATGGCTACACCTTC
TRBD2	TRBV7-9	few	TRBJ2-1	14	CASSSPAGDLRQFF	TGTGCCAGCAGCTCACCAGCGGGAGATCTAAGGCAGTTCTTC
-	TRBV6-1	-	TRBJ2-1	15	CASRPDRLGGFEQFF	TGTGCCAGCAGACCCGACAGGCTTGGGGGTTTCGAGCAGTTCTTC
-	TRBV11-2	once	TRBJ1-1	13	CASSLDDNTEAFF	TGTGCCAGCAGCTTAGACGATAACACTGAAGCTTTCTTT
-	TRBV12-5	-	TRBJ2-7	12	CASGPPRGEQYF	TGTGCTAGTGGTCCTCCCAGGGGCGAGCAGTACTTC
-	TRBV6-6	-	TRBJ2-1	14	CASSHDDWGDEQFF	TGTGCCAGCAGCCACGATGACTGGGGCGATGAGCAGTTCTTC